This T cell receptor (beta chain) was recorded in a study of blood T cell repertoires in COVID-19. Overall study context: The United States, Italy and Spain supplied acute and convalescent COVID-19 samples. Sample material is recorded as cDNA or gDNA derived from T cells, B-cell-depleted T cells, or PBMCs.

The CDR3 is 15 amino acids. Losses at the gene ends were 7 bases for V and 6 bases for J; bases not matched to a gene: 11. The germline CDR1 and CDR2 sequences are MNHEY and SVGAGI. Per the study methods: From reference gene primer amplification, estimates of nucleated cell counts were derived. The assay was immunoSEQ multiplex PCR, and TCRdb's table has in-frame clones only and misses some. V, J and clone size derive from that table, while D and trimming were established from the DNA sequence. This repertoire shows approximately 280,000 clones, approximately 83% found once; its top ten account for 2% to 2.5%.

V and J are TRBV6-5 and TRBJ1-4, with TRBD1 identical over 7 bases. The TCR sequence derives from a woman between 25 and 40 years old who had recovered from COVID-19. The specimen was peripheral blood. CDR3 amino acids: CASKNRGIVDEKLFF. In DNA, the CDR3 is TGTGCCAGCAAAAACAGGGGAATAGTGGATGAAAAACTGTTTTTT.